The present T cell receptor beta chain was sequenced within a study of OX40 agonist ivuxolimab in advanced cancers. Study in general: At 0.01 to 10 mg/kg, ivuxolimab was administered intravenously to patients every 2 weeks. Overall study findings and caveats: Compared with CD4+, CD8+ T cells on average had more expanded clones. At doses 0.1 to 3.0 mg/kg, CD4+ and CD8+ clones expanded.

The protocol was immunoSEQ multiplex PCR, while the TCRdb copy is restricted to in-frame clones and leaves out a portion. The repertoire includes 85,000 to 120,000 clones, approximately 90% of them detected once, and 0.45% to 0.5% sits in the top ten. Of note for this clone: The antigen is not known.

Looked up from germline, CDR1 is SGHRS and CDR2 is YFSETQ. The CDR3 is 15 residues long. The V gene lost 2 bases and the J gene lost 5 bases, with 15 bases spanning the gap. The material sequenced was CD4+ or CD8+ T cells sorted from blood, taken in a trial of the OX40 agonist ivuxolimab. This sequence joins TRBV5-1 and TRBJ2-3, with D perhaps TRBD1 or TRBD2 (5 bases each). The receptor was derived from an adult with an advanced solid tumor such as melanoma, head and neck, liver or kidney cancer. CDR3 sequence (DNA): TGCGCCAGCAGCTTAACACAGGAGGCTGGAGATACGCAGTATTTT. Amino acids: CASSLTQEAGDTQYF.